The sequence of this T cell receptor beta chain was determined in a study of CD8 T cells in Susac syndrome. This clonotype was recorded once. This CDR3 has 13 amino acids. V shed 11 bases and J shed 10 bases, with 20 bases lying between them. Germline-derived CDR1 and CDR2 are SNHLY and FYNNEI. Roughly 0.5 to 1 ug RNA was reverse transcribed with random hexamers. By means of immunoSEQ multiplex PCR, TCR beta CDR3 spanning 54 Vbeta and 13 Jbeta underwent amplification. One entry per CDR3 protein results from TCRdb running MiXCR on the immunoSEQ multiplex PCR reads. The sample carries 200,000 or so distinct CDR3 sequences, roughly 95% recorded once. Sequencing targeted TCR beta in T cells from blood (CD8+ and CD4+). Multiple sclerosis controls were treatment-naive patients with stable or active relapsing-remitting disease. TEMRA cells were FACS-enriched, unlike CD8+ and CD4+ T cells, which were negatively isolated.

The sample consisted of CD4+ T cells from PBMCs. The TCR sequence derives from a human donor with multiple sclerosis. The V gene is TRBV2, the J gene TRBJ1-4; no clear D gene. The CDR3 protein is CAGRTGGDGKLFF. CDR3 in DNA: TGTGCCGGGAGGACGGGAGGTGACGGAAAACTGTTTTTT.